This entry concerns a single T cell receptor (beta chain). The specificity of this receptor is unknown. No per-base quality is available; no much larger clone lies one base away. TCRbeta CDR3 regions were amplified from genomic DNA using the immunoSEQ Assay, a bias-controlled multiplex PCR. In the original analysis: Within the assay, amplification of reference gene primers was used to estimate how many nucleated cells each sample contained. Sequence reads were collapsed and filtered to measure the absolute abundance of every unique TCRbeta CDR3 rearrangement. For each sample, productive Simpson clonality was calculated as the square root of Simpson's diversity index across productive rearrangements. TCRdb provides this immuneACCESS table in a form limited to in-frame rearrangements. Some clones are lacking; in checked studies, under half of them reflect an unresolved V gene, and why the rest are absent is not known. V, J and clone size were drawn from that table, and D and trimming were deduced from the DNA. Across this sample there are 90,000 to 120,000 clones, with around 85% seen only once. The ten largest clones capture around a fifth of the sample.

The sample comes from a study of blood T cell repertoires in COVID-19 (dated by TCRdb to the early 2020s). For context, the study as a whole: Samples covering the acute and convalescent phases of COVID-19 were provided by collaborators in the United States, Italy and Spain. The prospective study material was composed of cDNA or gDNA derived from T cells, B-cell-depleted T cells, or PBMCs. The dataset comprised deeply sampled blood TCRbeta repertoires from subjects exposed to, actively infected with, or recovered from COVID-19. A freely available public database, intended as a resource for researchers studying the immune response to SARS-CoV-2, is where the repertoires were released. The samples were drawn from the first 160 participants of the ongoing ImmuneRACE study and from over a thousand subjects provided by 6 global collaborators. Sample metadata almost always included a de-identified subject ID, COVID-19 status, age in years and sex. Where available, HLA class I and class II types were taken from metadata supplied by the sample provider and were not determined by assay-based typing.

There are 16 amino acids in the CDR3, from cysteine to phenylalanine inclusive. Here the CDR3 DNA is all that survives: 48 bases in frame from base 1. CDR1 and CDR2, per the germline V gene, are SGHTA and FQGNSA. Ends trimmed: V by 4 bases, J by 6 bases; bases unmatched to a gene: 13. Whole blood was collected in K2EDTA tubes by collaborating institutions according to the institutions' own protocols. For TCRbeta analysis, collaborators shipped samples as frozen whole blood, isolated PBMCs, or DNA extracted from either of those sample types. Study-wide findings and limitations: The quantity of clinical and demographic metadata differed by source and by participant and was supplied without curation.

Sequencing was performed on peripheral blood. The clonotype comes from a man aged 70 or older with active or convalescent COVID-19. The V and J segments used are TRBV7-2 and TRBJ2-7, with 9 bases aligning to TRBD1. In nucleotides, the sequence is TGTGCCAGCAGCTCCTACTTAGGACAGGGGATAGGCGAGCAGTACTTC. It codes for CASSSYLGQGIGEQYF.